The 13 T cell receptor beta chains listed next were all sequenced from one sample in a study of naive and memory T cell subsets. General observations from the study: A few larger clonotypes appeared in naive repertoires, especially CD8, possibly memory cells re-expressing CD45RA.

No antigen is known for these receptors. Two oligonucleotides, mixed equimolar, formed the beta constant-region primer covering TRBC1 and TRBC2. Four rounds of PCR amplified the ligated cDNA using nested alpha and beta constant-region primers plus SP2. TCRdb itself ran the UMI-ligation and nested PCR reads through MiXCR, one entry per CDR3 protein. The table has roughly 140,000 distinct CDR3 sequences, 15% to 25% seen once. Source material: naive CD8+ T cells from blood. These receptors came from a human donor in good health.

The V gene is TRBV20-1, the J gene TRBJ2-1; D not resolved. CDR1 and CDR2 (germline): DFQATT, SNEGSKA (reference sequence). The CDR3 is 15 amino acids. Trimming stripped 5 bases from V and 0 bases from J, with 14 bases between. CDR3 protein: CSAVRTRSSYNEQFF. CDR3 DNA: TGCAGTGCTGTCCGGACGAGGAGCTCCTACAATGAGCAGTTCTTC.

The rearrangement links TRBV28 to TRBJ2-7; 10 bases line up with TRBD2. Trimming cost V 3 bases and J 5 bases; bases outside gene matches: 7. The CDR3 is 15 amino acids. From germline, CDR1 is MDHEN and CDR2 SYDVKM. CDR3 protein: CASSFQREGWDEQYF. The CDR3 nucleotides are TGTGCCAGCAGTTTTCAGCGGGAGGGATGGGACGAGCAGTACTTC.

The chain links TRBV27 to TRBJ1-5, with 7 bases matching TRBD1. J was trimmed by 1 base and V by 6 bases; bases with no gene match: 6. This CDR3 region has 15 residues. The germline CDR1 and CDR2 sequences are MNHEY and SMNVEV (reference sequence). CDR3 sequence (DNA): TGTGCCAGCAGCTGGGACAGTACGAGCAATCAGCCCCAGCATTTT. Protein product: CASSWDSTSNQPQHF.

This clonotype has just a few counts. This rearrangement joins TRBV29-1 to TRBJ2-1; TRBD2 is a possible D gene (5 bases). CDR1 and CDR2 from the germline V gene are SQVTM and ANQGSEA. The CDR3 covers 12 residues. The V gene lost 5 bases and the J gene lost 8 bases, with 13 bases spanning the gap. The CDR3 nucleotides are TGCAGCGTTCCCTACCGGGGTGATGAGCAGTTCTTC. Translated, it gives CSVPYRGDEQFF.

V usage is TRBV28 and J usage is TRBJ2-3; no reliable D call. The CDR3 contains 15 residues. Germline V gives CDR1 MDHEN, CDR2 SYDVKM. V was clipped by 3 bases and J by 6 bases, with 16 bases between them. CDR3 sequence (DNA): TGTGCCAGCAGTTTCCCCGACTCGAACGGGGATACGCAGTATTTT. Translating gives CASSFPDSNGDTQYF. The whole variable domain, remainder taken from reference TRBV28 and TRBJ2-3, is DVKVTQSSRYLVKRTGEKVFLECVQDMDHENMFWYRQDPGLGLRLIYFSYDVKMKEKGDIPEGYSVSREKKERFSLILESASTNQTSMYLCASSFPDSNGDTQYFGPGTRLTVL.

The chain uses TRBV12-3 or TRBV12-4 and TRBJ2-3, with D unclear. V lost 6 bases to trimming and J lost 0 bases, with 4 bases between them. The CDR3 is made up of 12 amino acids. The CDR3 coding sequence is TGTGCCAGCAGGTGGAGCACAGATACGCAGTATTTT. Translating gives CASRWSTDTQYF.

The rearrangement uses TRBV27 and TRBJ2-5; maybe TRBD2 (6 bases). The germline gives CDR1 MNHEY, CDR2 SMNVEV (reference sequence). V was trimmed by 4 bases and J by 1 base, leaving 16 bases between them. The CDR3 extends over 16 amino acids. The chain's CDR3 is CASSSTGAGPQETQYF. DNA for the CDR3: TGTGCCAGCAGTTCAACAGGAGCGGGCCCCCAAGAGACCCAGTACTTC.

The sample holds a few counts of this clonotype. The chain uses TRBV9 and TRBJ2-1, with D possibly being TRBD1 (5 bases). Germline V gene data show CDR1 as SGDLS and CDR2 as YYNGEE. V lost 0 bases, J lost 0 bases, and 19 bases lay in between. This CDR3 spans 19 amino acids. The CDR3 loop reads CASSVDRGSVPSSYNEQFF. CDR3 DNA: TGTGCCAGCAGCGTAGATAGGGGATCCGTCCCGAGCTCCTACAATGAGCAGTTCTTC.

In its sample, this clonotype was seen once. V usage is TRBV30 and J usage is TRBJ1-1, with no clear D. V was cut by 8 bases and J by 0 bases, with 13 bases left in between. From germline, CDR1 is GTSNPN and CDR2 SVGIG (reference sequence). The CDR3 is made up of 13 amino acids. The CDR3 DNA follows: TGTGCCATCATCTCCGGGATGAACACTGAAGCTTTCTTT. This sequence encodes CAIISGMNTEAFF.

This clonotype was seen a few times. The V and J genes are TRBV28 and TRBJ2-5; D unresolved. V was cut by 1 base and J by 5 bases, with 11 bases left in between. Germline lookup yields CDR1 MDHEN and CDR2 SYDVKM. This CDR3 is 14 amino acids long. The CDR3 DNA is TGTGCCAGCAGTTTATTTATAGTAGGCGAGACCCAGTACTTC. It is translated as CASSLFIVGETQYF.

This chain links TRBV5-4 with TRBJ2-1; a possible D gene is TRBD1 (5 bases). The V and J ends lost 3 bases and 4 bases respectively, with 17 bases between them. The CDR3 length is 16 residues. Looked up from germline, CDR1 is SGHNT and CDR2 is YYREEE (reference sequence). The CDR3 loop reads CASSSTTGGPYNEQFF. CDR3 sequence (DNA): TGTGCCAGCAGCTCAACTACAGGTGGACCGTACAATGAGCAGTTCTTC.

CDR3 in amino acids: CSVDGPGLASQETQYF. CDR3 nucleotide sequence: TGCAGCGTTGACGGCCCGGGACTAGCGAGCCAAGAGACCCAGTACTTC. This rearrangement joins TRBV29-1 to TRBJ2-5, with 10 bases lining up with TRBD2. In germline, CDR1 is SQVTM, CDR2 ANQGSEA. Germline trimming cut 3 bases from V and 1 base from J; bases unmatched to any gene: 8. This CDR3 spans 16 amino acids.

The table lists this clonotype with a few counts. The chain links TRBV9 to TRBJ2-1, with 8 bases that match TRBD1. CDR1 and CDR2 from the germline V gene are SGDLS and YYNGEE. The trim removed 1 base at V and 3 bases at J, leaving 6 bases unmatched. This CDR3 contains 16 residues. CDR3 nucleotides: TGTGCCAGCAGCGTATACGGGACAGGCAACTACAATGAGCAGTTCTTC. It specifies CASSVYGTGNYNEQFF.